The rows below give T cell receptor beta chains drawn from one sample of a study of T cell repertoires in cytomegalovirus infection. These receptors have no known antigen. One entry per CDR3 protein results from TCRdb running MiXCR on the reads. This sample has 100,000 to 150,000 distinct CDR3 sequences; approximately 30% occur once, and the top ten carry roughly three fifths. This specimen consisted of CD8+ T cells from cultured PBMCs, obtained from culture after CMV antigen stimulation. All receptors come from a human donor in good health (CMV status not recorded). Some clones in this sample may be carry-over from other donors' samples. Both conserved end residues are part of each CDR3. The size entry is marked missing in some rows and otherwise reads once, few, many or a size class.

V: TRBV10-3; size: .; CDR3: CAISDNRGSYEQYF
V: TRBV7-3; size: .; CDR3: CASSLTGLGGRSTDTQYF
V: TRBV7-6; size: many; CDR3: CASSPDEGSYTEAFF
V: TRBV7-2; size: many; CDR3: CASSSGLAGVLVETQYF
V: TRBV7-8; size: many; CDR3: CASSTQGMGGANVLTF
V: TRBV12-3/TRBV12-4; size: .; CDR3: CASSWTGNTYEQYF
V: TRBV4-1; size: few; CDR3: CASSQESYRGTEKLFF
V: TRBV12-3/TRBV12-4; size: .; CDR3: CASSYGGGSEAFF
V: TRBV7-4; size: few; CDR3: CASSPGTVAMITDTQYF
V: TRBV12-3/TRBV12-4; size: many; CDR3: CASSFWESGGEQYF
V: TRBV6-5; size: .; CDR3: CASSSTGYMNTEAFF
V: TRBV4-3; size: .; CDR3: CASSQVPGGLNEQFF
V: TRBV7-8; size: few; CDR3: CASSLVGGDTGELFF
V: TRBV7-2; size: many; CDR3: CASSLFPSGGSYNYGYTF
V: TRBV7-9; size: few; CDR3: CASRPVQGWTEAFF
V: TRBV7-2; size: many; CDR3: CASSSHPGQGEGGYTF
V: TRBV4-1; size: few; CDR3: CASSQVDPPGQPQHF
V: TRBV19; size: few; CDR3: CASSPSGRTNYGYTF
V: TRBV3-1; size: .; CDR3: CASSQSGTELFF
V: TRBV5-6; size: many; CDR3: CASSLGDTFPYEQYF